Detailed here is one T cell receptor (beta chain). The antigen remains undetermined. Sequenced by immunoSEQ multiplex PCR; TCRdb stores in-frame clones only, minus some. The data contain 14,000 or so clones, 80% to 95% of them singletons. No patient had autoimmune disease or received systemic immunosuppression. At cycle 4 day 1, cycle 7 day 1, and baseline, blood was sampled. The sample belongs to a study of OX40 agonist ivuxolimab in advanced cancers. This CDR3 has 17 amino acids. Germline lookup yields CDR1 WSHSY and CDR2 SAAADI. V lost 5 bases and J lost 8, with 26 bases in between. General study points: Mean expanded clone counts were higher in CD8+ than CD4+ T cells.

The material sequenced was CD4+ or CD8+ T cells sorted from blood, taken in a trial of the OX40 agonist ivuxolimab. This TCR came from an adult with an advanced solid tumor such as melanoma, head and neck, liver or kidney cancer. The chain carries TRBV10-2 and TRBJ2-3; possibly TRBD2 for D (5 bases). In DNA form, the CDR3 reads TGCGCCAGCAGTAACGAGACCCCCCTTTCTAGCCAGGTTACGCAGTATTTT. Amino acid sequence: CASSNETPLSSQVTQYF.